One sample yielded the 27 T cell receptor beta chains listed below, sequenced in a study of T cells expressing NK-cell markers. Reanalyzing the 5' RACE reads, TCRdb keeps one entry per CDR3 protein, without DNA. The sample data list 200,000 to 300,000 distinct CDR3 sequences. Sequenced material: blood T cells: a sorted CD56 or NKG2C T cell subset, CD4+ or CD8+ T cells, or bulk PBMC T cells (not recorded which). Every receptor here comes from a man aged 18 to 29 in good health.

V is TRBV28 and J is TRBJ2-5; TCRdb picks TRBD1, but there is no DNA to check that call. Germline lookup yields CDR1 MDHEN and CDR2 SYDVKM. CDR3 size: 15 residues. CDR3 amino acids: CASQNRDPRGETQYF.

The V and J genes are TRBV6-2 or TRBV6-3 and TRBJ2-3; with no DNA, the TCRdb D assignment of TRBD2 cannot be verified. Germline V lookup: CDR1 MNHEY, CDR2 SVGEGT. This CDR3 comprises 20 residues. The CDR3 sequence is CASSYPSGTSGRASRDTQYF.

The chain couples TRBV9 to TRBJ2-1; TCRdb reports TRBD2, a call that lacks DNA to check it against. The CDR3 runs 17 residues. Germline lookup yields CDR1 SGDLS and CDR2 YYNGEE. The CDR3 sequence: CASSVRASGRNLNEQFF.

The rearrangement joins TRBV20-1 to TRBJ2-3. This CDR3 has 15 residues. Per the germline V gene, CDR1 is DFQATT and CDR2 is SNEGSKA (reference sequence). CDR3 protein: CSARASVGVISTQYF.

The chain combines TRBV29-1 with TRBJ2-1. Germline V gives CDR1 SQVTM, CDR2 ANQGSEA. The CDR3 totals 14 residues. CDR3 sequence: CSVTVGPLFCEQFF.

The V and J genes are TRBV13 and TRBJ2-7; TCRdb designates TRBD1, a call that cannot be tested without DNA. CDR3 length equals 15 residues. In germline, CDR1 is PRHDT, CDR2 FYEKMQ (reference sequence). CDR3 sequence: CASSRMDREDYEQYF.

The chain joins TRBV6-5 to TRBJ2-3; without DNA, the TCRdb call of TRBD2 cannot be checked. The CDR3 has 15 residues. From germline, CDR1 is MNHEY and CDR2 SVGAGI. The CDR3 sequence: CASISETTVTDTQYF.

This chain connects TRBV12-3 or TRBV12-4 to TRBJ2-2; TCRdb's D call, TRBD1, is unchecked because there is no DNA. The CDR3 extends over 14 amino acids. The CDR3 here is CASSQQTGTGELFF.

The chain couples TRBV15 to TRBJ1-5; there is no DNA to check the TCRdb D call of TRBD1. The CDR3 is made up of 15 amino acids. CDR1 and CDR2 (germline): LNHNV, YYDKDF (reference sequence). The CDR3 is CATSRPGELGQPQHF.

This rearrangement joins TRBV5-1 to TRBJ2-1; absent DNA, TCRdb's TRBD2 call cannot be checked. This CDR3 spans 14 amino acids. Germline-derived CDR1 and CDR2 are SGHRS and YFSETQ. CDR3: CASSLRTSGNEQFF. The whole variable domain, filled in from reference TRBV5-1 and TRBJ2-1, reads KAGVTQTPRYLIKTRGQQVTLSCSPISGHRSVSWYQQTPGQGLQFLFEYFSETQRNKGNFPGRFSGRQFSNSRSEMNVSTLELGDSALYLCASSLRTSGNEQFFGPGTRLTVL.

The chain couples TRBV10-1 to TRBJ1-1; TCRdb returns TRBD1, unconfirmable since there is no DNA. Germline assignment: CDR1 WNHNN and CDR2 SYGVQD (reference sequence). The length of the CDR3 is 15 residues. The CDR3 is CASSEDGRGNTEAFF.

This sequence joins TRBV10-3 and TRBJ1-1. This CDR3 is 11 amino acids long. Germline V gene lookup returns CDR1 ENHRY and CDR2 SYGVKD. The CDR3 loop reads CAISEGIEAFF.

The rearrangement links TRBV6-1 to TRBJ2-1. Germline V gene data show CDR1 as MNHNS and CDR2 as SASEGT. This CDR3 region has 14 residues. CDR3 sequence: CASTPRESYNEQFF.

The V gene is TRBV20-1, the J gene TRBJ2-3; no DNA is available, so the TRBD2 call from TCRdb remains unchecked. The CDR3 consists of 14 residues. From germline, CDR1 is DFQATT and CDR2 SNEGSKA (reference sequence). CDR3 amino acids: CSAPVRTFTDTQYF.

J is TRBJ2-3 and V is TRBV5-1; there is no DNA to check the TCRdb D call of TRBD2. CDR1 is SGHRS and CDR2 is YFSETQ in the germline V gene. The CDR3 has 16 residues. The CDR3: CASKPPAGLSTDTQYF.

This sequence joins TRBV5-5 and TRBJ1-1; TCRdb selects TRBD1, and the lack of DNA leaves this call unchecked. CDR3 length equals 14 residues. Germline V gene sequence: CDR1 SGHKS, CDR2 YYEKEE (reference sequence). The CDR3: CASSLAGQGAEAFF.

The genes are TRBV20-1 and TRBJ2-2; checking the TCRdb D call of TRBD1 is not possible without DNA. Germline CDR1 is DFQATT and CDR2 is SNEGSKA (reference sequence). This CDR3 comprises 15 residues. The CDR3 sequence is CSAENRGAVSGELFF.

The rearrangement uses TRBV10-3 and TRBJ2-3. CDR1 and CDR2 from the germline V gene are ENHRY and SYGVKD. The CDR3 runs 16 residues. The CDR3 loop is CAISESGMGGTDTQYF.

The V and J genes are TRBV5-5 and TRBJ1-2; checking the TCRdb D call of TRBD1 is not possible without DNA. CDR1 SGHKS and CDR2 YYEKEE come from the germline V gene (reference sequence). This CDR3 has 16 residues. CDR3 residues: CASSSIPGQQNYGYTF.

The J gene is TRBJ2-7, the V gene TRBV12-3 or TRBV12-4; TCRdb calls TRBD1, which cannot be checked without DNA. The CDR3 runs to 14 residues. The chain's CDR3 is CASGNRGLFYEQYF.

The V call is TRBV7-2, the J call TRBJ2-1; TCRdb's D call of TRBD1 is untestable without DNA. In germline, CDR1 is SGHTA, CDR2 FQGNSA. The CDR3 spans 15 residues. CDR3 sequence: CASSLSRGGFFEQFF.

This rearrangement joins TRBV5-6 to TRBJ1-2. Per germline, CDR1 SGHDT and CDR2 YYEEEE. The CDR3 has 13 amino acids. CDR3 loop: CASSGTSGTVYTF.

V gene TRBV5-1 combines with J gene TRBJ2-2; TCRdb names TRBD2, which stays unverified in the absence of DNA. The CDR3 contains 17 residues. The germline CDR1 and CDR2 sequences are SGHRS and YFSETQ. CDR3 loop: CASSSATSGRSSGELFF.

CDR3 amino acids: CASSLRRGGGYTF. J is TRBJ1-2 and V is TRBV12-3 or TRBV12-4; TCRdb's assignment of TRBD1 cannot be checked, as there is no DNA. The CDR3 covers 13 residues.

The chain recombines TRBV27 with TRBJ2-7. The CDR3 is 14 residues long. CDR1 and CDR2 from the germline V gene are MNHEY and SMNVEV (reference sequence). This chain's CDR3 is CASSSADGSYEQYF.

The genes are TRBV6-5 and TRBJ2-3; the D gene TCRdb calls, TRBD1, cannot be checked with no DNA. The CDR3 runs to 16 residues. Germline V gives CDR1 MNHEY, CDR2 SVGAGI. CDR3 sequence: CASSYFGGASADTQYF.

The V call is TRBV6-5, the J call TRBJ2-1; absent DNA, TCRdb's TRBD2 call cannot be checked. From germline, CDR1 is MNHEY and CDR2 SVGAGI. This CDR3 contains 16 residues. CDR3 in amino acids: CASNPRGGVPRDEQFF.